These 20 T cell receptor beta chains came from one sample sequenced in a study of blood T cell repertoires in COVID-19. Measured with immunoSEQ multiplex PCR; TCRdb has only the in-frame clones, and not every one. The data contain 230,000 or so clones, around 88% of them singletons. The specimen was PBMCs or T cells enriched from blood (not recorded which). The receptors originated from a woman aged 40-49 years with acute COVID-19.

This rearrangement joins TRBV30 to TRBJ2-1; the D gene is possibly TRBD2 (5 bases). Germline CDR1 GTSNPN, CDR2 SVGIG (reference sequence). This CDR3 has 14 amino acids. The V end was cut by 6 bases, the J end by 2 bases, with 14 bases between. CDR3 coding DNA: TGTGCCTGTAAGGACTCCTACGCCTACAATGAGCAGTTCTTC. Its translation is CACKDSYAYNEQFF.

CDR3 sequence reads: CASSIRTSGLTDTQYF. The CDR3 region has the DNA TGCGCCAGCAGCATTAGGACTAGCGGGCTTACAGATACGCAGTATTTT. The chain carries TRBV4-1 and TRBJ2-3, with 11 bases fitting TRBD2. The CDR3 loop spans 16 amino acids. Germline-derived CDR1 and CDR2 are MGHRA and YSYEKL. The trim removed 5 bases at V and 3 bases at J, leaving 7 bases unmatched.

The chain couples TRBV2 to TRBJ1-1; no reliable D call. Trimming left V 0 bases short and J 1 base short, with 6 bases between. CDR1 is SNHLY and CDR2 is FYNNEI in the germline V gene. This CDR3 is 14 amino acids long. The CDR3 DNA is TGTGCCAGCAGTGAAGCGCGCAAGAACACTGAAGCTTTCTTT. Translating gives CASSEARKNTEAFF.

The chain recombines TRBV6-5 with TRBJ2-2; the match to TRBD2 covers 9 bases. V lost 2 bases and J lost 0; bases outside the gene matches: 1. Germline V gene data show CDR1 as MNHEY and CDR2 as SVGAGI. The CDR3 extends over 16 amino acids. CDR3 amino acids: CASSYRTSANTGELFF. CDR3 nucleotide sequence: TGTGCCAGCAGTTACCGGACTAGCGCGAACACCGGGGAGCTGTTTTTT.

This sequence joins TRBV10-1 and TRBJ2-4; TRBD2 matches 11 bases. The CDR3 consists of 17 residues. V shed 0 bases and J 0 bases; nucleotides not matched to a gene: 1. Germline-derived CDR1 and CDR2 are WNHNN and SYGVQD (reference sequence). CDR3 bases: TGCGCCAGCAGTGAGTCCGGACTAGCGGGAGCCAAAAACATTCAGTACTTC. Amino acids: CASSESGLAGAKNIQYF.

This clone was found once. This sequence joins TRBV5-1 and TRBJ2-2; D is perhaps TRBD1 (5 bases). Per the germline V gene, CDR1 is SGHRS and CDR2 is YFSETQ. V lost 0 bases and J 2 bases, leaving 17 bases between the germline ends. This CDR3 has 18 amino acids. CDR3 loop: CASSLVGQGPGNTGELFF. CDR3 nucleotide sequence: TGCGCCAGCAGCTTGGTCGGCCAGGGCCCAGGCAACACCGGGGAGCTGTTTTTT.

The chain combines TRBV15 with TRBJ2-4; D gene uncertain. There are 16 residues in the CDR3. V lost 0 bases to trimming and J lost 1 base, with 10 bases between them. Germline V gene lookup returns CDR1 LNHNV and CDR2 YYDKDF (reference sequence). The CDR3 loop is CATSREALGAKNIQYF. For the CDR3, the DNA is TGTGCCACCAGCAGAGAGGCCCTCGGGGCCAAAAACATTCAGTACTTC.

In DNA form, the CDR3 reads TGTGCCAGCAGCTTGGTTGGCGGCAGTGAGCAGTTCTTC. Translated: CASSLVGGSEQFF. This chain links TRBV5-6 with TRBJ2-1; D not certain. Germline V CDR1 and CDR2: SGHDT, YYEEEE. This CDR3 spans 13 amino acids. Trimming stripped 0 bases from V and 9 bases from J, with 10 bases between.

The CDR3 DNA is TGTGCCAGCAGCTTAGAACGGCCAGGGAAGGACACCGGGGAGCTGTTTTTT. This sequence encodes CASSLERPGKDTGELFF. The V gene is TRBV11-3, the J gene TRBJ2-2; TRBD1 might be the D (5 bases). The CDR3 runs 17 residues. Germline V gene lookup returns CDR1 SGHNT and CDR2 YENEEA. V was shortened by 0 bases and J by 3 bases, with 14 bases between the two germline ends.

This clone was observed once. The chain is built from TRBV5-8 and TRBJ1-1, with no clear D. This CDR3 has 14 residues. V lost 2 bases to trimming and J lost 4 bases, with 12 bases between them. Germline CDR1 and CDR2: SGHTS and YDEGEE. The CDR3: CASSFSGKATEAFF. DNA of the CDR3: TGTGCCAGCAGCTTCTCGGGTAAGGCCACTGAAGCTTTCTTT.

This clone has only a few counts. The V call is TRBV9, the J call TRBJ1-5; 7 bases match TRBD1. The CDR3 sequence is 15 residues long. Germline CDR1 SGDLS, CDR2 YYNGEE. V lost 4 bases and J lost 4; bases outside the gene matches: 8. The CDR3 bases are TGTGCCAGCAGCCGGGGACAGCAAAGTAATCAGCCCCAGCATTTT. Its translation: CASSRGQQSNQPQHF.

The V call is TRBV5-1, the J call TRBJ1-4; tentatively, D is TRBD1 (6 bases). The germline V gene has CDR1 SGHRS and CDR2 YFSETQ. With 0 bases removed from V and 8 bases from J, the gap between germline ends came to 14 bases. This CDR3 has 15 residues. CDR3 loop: CASSLGGGIEEKLFF. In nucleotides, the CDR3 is TGCGCCAGCAGCTTGGGAGGGGGAATAGAGGAAAAACTGTTTTTT.

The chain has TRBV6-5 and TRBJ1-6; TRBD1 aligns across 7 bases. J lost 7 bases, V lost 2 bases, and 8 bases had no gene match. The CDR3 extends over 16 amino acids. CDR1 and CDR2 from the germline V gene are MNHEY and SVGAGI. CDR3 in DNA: TGTGCCAGCAGTTACCCGCCCCGGACAGGAAATTCACCCCTCCACTTT. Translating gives CASSYPPRTGNSPLHF.

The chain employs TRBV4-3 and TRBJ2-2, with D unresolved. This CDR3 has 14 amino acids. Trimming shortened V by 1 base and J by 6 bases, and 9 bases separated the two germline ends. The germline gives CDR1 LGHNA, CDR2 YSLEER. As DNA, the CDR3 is TGCGCCAGCAGCCAAGTAGTGACACCCGGGGAGCTGTTTTTT. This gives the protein CASSQVVTPGELFF.

In DNA, the CDR3 is TGTGCCAGCAGTTTATTGGGGAGCGAGCAGTACTTC. Translation gives CASSLLGSEQYF. This chain joins TRBV28 and TRBJ2-7; TRBD2 might be the D (5 bases). This CDR3 region has 12 residues. V dropped 1 base and J dropped 6 bases, with 7 bases sitting between them. The V gene's germline CDR1 is MDHEN and CDR2 SYDVKM.

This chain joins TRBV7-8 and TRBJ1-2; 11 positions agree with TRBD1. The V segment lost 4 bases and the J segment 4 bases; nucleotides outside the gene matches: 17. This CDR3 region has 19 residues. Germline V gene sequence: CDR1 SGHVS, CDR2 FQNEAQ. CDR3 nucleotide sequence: TGTGCCAGCAGCTCCCCGACGGGACAGGGGGGGCCGCTAGGCTATGGCTACACCTTC. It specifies CASSSPTGQGGPLGYGYTF.

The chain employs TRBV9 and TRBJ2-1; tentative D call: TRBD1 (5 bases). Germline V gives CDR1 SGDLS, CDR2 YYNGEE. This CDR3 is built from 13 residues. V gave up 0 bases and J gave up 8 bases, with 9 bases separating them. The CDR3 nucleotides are TGTGCCAGCAGCGTAGCAGGGTTCGATGAGCAGTTCTTC. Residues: CASSVAGFDEQFF.

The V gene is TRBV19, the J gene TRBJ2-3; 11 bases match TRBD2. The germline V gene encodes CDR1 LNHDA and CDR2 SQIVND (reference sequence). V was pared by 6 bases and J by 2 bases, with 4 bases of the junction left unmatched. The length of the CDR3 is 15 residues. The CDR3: CASRRLAGSTDTQYF. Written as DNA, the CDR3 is TGTGCCAGTAGAAGACTAGCGGGGTCCACAGATACGCAGTATTTT. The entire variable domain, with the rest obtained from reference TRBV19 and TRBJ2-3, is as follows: DGGITQSPKYLFRKEGQNVTLSCEQNLNHDAMYWYRQDPGQGLRLIYYSQIVNDFQKGDIAEGYSVSREKKESFPLTVTSAQKNPTAFYLCASRRLAGSTDTQYFGPGTRLTVL.

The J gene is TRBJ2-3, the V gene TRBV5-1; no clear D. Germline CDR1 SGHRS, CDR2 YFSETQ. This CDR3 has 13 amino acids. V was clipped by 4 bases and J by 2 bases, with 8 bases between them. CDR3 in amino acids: CASSRVITDTQYF. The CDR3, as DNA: TGCGCCAGCAGCCGCGTGATCACAGATACGCAGTATTTT.

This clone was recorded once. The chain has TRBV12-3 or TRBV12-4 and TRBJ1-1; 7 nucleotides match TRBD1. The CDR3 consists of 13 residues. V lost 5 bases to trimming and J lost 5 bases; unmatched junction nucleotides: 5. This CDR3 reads CASSTGEMTEAFF. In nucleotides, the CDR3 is TGTGCCAGCAGTACAGGGGAGATGACTGAAGCTTTCTTT.